The table lists the clone carrying this TCR beta chain with a few counts. Its antigen is still unknown. Construction of the TCRbeta library involved unique molecular identifiers. Each CDR3 protein gets one entry after TCRdb re-called the PCR reads with MiXCR. The sample has about 640,000 distinct CDR3 sequences, over 10% seen once. These data come from a study of T-cell reconstitution after alpha-beta-depleted transplantation in children. Overall study findings and caveats: Elevated TCRbeta diversity at day 60 was traced, in some patients, to surviving recipient T cells and thymic progenitors. T-cell counts and diversity were attributed mostly to newly produced T cells one year after transplant. At around two months after transplant, the alpha-beta T cells were reportedly derived from several hundred expanded clones that came from non-depleted graft cells.

CDR3 length: 14 amino acids. Germline lookup yields CDR1 MNHEY and CDR2 SVGEGT. Trimming cost V 5 bases and J 7 bases; bases outside gene matches: 7. The TCR comes from a male patient between 10 and 17 years old who had a stem cell transplant for acute myeloid leukemia, so the T cells may come from the graft donor. The sample in question was PBMCs, mostly from graft donor cells, obtained 360 days after TCRalphabeta/CD19-depleted stem cell transplant. The chain employs TRBV6-2 or TRBV6-3 and TRBJ2-2; 7 bases fit TRBD2. The CDR3 region is CASSNGGTLGELFF. The CDR3 nucleotides read TGTGCCAGCAGTAACGGGGGGACCCTCGGGGAGCTGTTTTTT.